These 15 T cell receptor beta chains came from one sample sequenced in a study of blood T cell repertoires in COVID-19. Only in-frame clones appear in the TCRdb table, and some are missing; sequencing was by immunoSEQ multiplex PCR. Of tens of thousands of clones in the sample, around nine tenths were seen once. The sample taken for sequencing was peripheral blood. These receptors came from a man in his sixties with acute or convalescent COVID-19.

DNA for the CDR3: TGTGCCAGCAGCCCTCGGACAGGGGGCATAGTTGTGGGAGCCAAAAACATTCAGTACTTC. Amino acids: CASSPRTGGIVVGAKNIQYF. V is TRBV3-1 (or the pseudogene TRBV3-2) and J is TRBJ2-4, with 11 bases matching TRBD1. The CDR3 has 20 residues. J gave up 0 bases and V 4 bases, and 14 bases lay outside the gene matches. Per the germline V gene, CDR1 is LGHDT and CDR2 is YNNKEL (reference sequence).

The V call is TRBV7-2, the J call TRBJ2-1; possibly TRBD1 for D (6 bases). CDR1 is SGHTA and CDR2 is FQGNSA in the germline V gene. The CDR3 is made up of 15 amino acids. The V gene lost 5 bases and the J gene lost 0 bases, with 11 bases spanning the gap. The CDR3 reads CASSQDRSSYNEQFF. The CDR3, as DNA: TGTGCCAGCAGCCAAGACAGGAGCTCCTACAATGAGCAGTTCTTC.

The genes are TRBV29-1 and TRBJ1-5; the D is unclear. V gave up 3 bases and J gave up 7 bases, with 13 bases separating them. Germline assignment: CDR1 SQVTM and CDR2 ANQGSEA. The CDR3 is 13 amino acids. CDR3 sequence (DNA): TGCAGCGTTGAGGCGGAGCCTAGCCAGCCCCAGCATTTT. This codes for CSVEAEPSQPQHF.

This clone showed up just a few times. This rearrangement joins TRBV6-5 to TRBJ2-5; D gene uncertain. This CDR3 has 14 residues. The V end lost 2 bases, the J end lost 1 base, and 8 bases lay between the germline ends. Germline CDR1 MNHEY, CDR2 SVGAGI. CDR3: CASSYAVLQETQYF. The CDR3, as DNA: TGTGCCAGCAGTTACGCAGTCCTCCAAGAGACCCAGTACTTC.

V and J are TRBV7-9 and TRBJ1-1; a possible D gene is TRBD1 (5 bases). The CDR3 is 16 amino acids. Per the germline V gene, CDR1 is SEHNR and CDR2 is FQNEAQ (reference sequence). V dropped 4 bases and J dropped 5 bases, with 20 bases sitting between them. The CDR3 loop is CASSSRAGGRGTEAFF. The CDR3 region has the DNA TGTGCCAGCAGCTCCAGAGCGGGGGGAAGAGGGACTGAAGCTTTCTTT.

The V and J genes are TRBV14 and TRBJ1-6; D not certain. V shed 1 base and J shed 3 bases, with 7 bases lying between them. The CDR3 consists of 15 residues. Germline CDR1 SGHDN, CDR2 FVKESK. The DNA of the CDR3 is TGTGCCAGCAGCCAAGTACGAGGCTATAATTCACCCCTCCACTTT. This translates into CASSQVRGYNSPLHF.

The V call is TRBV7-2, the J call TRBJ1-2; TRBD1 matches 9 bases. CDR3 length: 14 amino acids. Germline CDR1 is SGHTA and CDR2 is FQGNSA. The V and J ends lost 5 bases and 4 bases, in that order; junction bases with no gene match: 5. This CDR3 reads CASSPQGASYGYTF. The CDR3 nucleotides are TGTGCCAGCAGCCCACAGGGGGCCAGCTATGGCTACACCTTC.

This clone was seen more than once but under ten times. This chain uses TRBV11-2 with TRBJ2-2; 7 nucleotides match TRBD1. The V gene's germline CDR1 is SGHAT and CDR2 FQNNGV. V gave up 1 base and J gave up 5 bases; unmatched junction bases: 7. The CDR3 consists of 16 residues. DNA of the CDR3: TGTGCCAGCAGCTTAGCACAGGGGAGCAGGACCGGGGAGCTGTTTTTT. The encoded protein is CASSLAQGSRTGELFF.

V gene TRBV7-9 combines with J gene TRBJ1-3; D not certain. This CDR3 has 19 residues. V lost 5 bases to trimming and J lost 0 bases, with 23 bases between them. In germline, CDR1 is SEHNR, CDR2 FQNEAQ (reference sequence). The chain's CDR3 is CASSPPAGDRTYSGNTIYF. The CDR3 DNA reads TGTGCCAGCAGCCCCCCTGCGGGCGACCGGACCTACTCTGGAAACACCATATATTTT.

The CDR3 nucleotides are TGTGCCAGCCGGCGGGAGGGCCTTATTAATGAGCAGTTCTTC. This gives the protein CASRREGLINEQFF. V usage is TRBV5-8 and J usage is TRBJ2-1; the match to TRBD2 covers 9 bases. Germline CDR1 SGHTS, CDR2 YDEGEE. Trimming at V came to 7 bases and at J to 7 bases, leaving 9 bases not matched to a gene. The CDR3 contains 14 residues.

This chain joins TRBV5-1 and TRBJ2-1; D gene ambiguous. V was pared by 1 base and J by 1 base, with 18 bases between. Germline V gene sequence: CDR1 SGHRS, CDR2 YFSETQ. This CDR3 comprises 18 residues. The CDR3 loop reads CASSLRLDSSLSYNEQFF. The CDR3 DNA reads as TGCGCCAGCAGCTTGCGCCTAGATTCAAGTCTGTCCTACAATGAGCAGTTCTTC.

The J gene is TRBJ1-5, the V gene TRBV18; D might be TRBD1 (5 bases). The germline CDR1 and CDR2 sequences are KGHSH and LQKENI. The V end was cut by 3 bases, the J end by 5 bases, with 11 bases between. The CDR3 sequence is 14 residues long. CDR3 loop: CASSPTGDYQPQHF. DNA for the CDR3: TGTGCCAGCTCACCGACGGGGGACTATCAGCCCCAGCATTTT. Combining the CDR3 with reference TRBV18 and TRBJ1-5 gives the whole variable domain NAGVMQNPRHLVRRRGQEARLRCSPMKGHSHVYWYRQLPEEGLKFMVYLQKENIIDESGMPKERFSAEFPKEGPSILRIQQVVRGDSAAYFCASSPTGDYQPQHFGDGTRLSIL.

CDR3 sequence: CASSPGTGNEKLFF. Here the CDR3 DNA reads TGCGCCAGCAGCCCGGGGACAGGGAATGAAAAACTGTTTTTT. The chain has TRBV4-3 and TRBJ1-4; the match to TRBD1 covers 9 bases. The CDR3 consists of 14 residues. The junction had 2 bases not matched to a gene; V was cut back by 4 bases and J by 5 bases. Germline loops: CDR1 LGHNA, CDR2 YSLEER.

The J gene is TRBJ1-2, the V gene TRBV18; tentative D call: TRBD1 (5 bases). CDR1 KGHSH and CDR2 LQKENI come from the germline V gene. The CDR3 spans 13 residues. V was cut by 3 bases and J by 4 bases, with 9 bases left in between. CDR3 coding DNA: TGTGCCAGCTCACCCCCCGGGGGCTATGGCTACACCTTC. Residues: CASSPPGGYGYTF.

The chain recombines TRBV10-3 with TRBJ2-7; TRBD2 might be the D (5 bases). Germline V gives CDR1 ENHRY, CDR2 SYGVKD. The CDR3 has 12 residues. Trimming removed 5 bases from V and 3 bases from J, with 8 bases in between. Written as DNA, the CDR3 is TGTGCCATCAGTCGGGGATTCTACGAGCAGTACTTC. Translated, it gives CAISRGFYEQYF.